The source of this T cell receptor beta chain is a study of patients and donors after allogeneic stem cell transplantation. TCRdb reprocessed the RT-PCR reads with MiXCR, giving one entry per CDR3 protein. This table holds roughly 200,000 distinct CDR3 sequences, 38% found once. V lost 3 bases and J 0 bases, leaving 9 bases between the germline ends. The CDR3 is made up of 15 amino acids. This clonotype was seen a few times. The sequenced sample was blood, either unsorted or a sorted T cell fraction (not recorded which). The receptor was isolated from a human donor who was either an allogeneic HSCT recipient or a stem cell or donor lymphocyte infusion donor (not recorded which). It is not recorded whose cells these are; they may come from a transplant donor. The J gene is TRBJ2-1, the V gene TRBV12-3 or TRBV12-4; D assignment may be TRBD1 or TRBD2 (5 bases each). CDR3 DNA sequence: TGTGCCAGCAGTTTTCGGGACGGCTCCTACAATGAGCAGTTCTTC. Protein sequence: CASSFRDGSYNEQFF.